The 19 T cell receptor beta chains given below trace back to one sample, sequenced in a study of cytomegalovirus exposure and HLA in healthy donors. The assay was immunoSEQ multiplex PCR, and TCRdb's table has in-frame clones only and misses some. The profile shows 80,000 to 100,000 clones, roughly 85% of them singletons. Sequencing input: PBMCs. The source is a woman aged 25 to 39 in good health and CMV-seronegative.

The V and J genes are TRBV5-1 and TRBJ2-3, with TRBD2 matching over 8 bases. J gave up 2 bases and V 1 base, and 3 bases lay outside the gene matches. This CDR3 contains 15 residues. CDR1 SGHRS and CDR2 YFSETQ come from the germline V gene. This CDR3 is CASSLRGLDTDTQYF. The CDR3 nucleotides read TGCGCCAGCAGCTTGAGGGGACTAGACACAGATACGCAGTATTTT.

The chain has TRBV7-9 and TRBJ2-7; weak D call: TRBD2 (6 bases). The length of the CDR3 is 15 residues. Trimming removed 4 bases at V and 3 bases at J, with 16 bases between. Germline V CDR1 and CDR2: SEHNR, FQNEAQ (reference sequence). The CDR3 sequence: CASSSPGTDSYEQYF. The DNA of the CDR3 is TGTGCCAGCAGCTCTCCCGGGACTGACAGCTACGAGCAGTACTTC.

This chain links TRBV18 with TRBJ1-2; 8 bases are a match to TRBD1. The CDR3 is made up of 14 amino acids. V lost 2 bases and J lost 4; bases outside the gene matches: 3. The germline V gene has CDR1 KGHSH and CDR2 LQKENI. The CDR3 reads CASSPAGTGYGYTF. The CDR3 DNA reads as TGTGCCAGCTCACCAGCCGGGACAGGCTATGGCTACACCTTC.

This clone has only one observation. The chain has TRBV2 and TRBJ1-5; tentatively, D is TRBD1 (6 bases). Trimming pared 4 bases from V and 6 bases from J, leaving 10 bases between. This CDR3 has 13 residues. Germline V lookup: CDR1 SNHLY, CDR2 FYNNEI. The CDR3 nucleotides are TGTGCCAGCAGTGCCAAGGGGGTTCAGCCCCAGCATTTT. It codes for CASSAKGVQPQHF.

CDR3 sequence reads: CASSHPGTSFFEQYF. CDR3 coding DNA: TGTGCCAGCAGCCATCCCGGGACTAGCTTCTTCGAGCAGTACTTC. V is TRBV7-9 and J is TRBJ2-7; TRBD2 aligns across 9 bases. The V gene's germline CDR1 is SEHNR and CDR2 FQNEAQ (reference sequence). CDR3 length: 15 residues. The V gene end was trimmed by 5 bases and the J gene end by 6 bases; junction bases not matched to a gene: 11.

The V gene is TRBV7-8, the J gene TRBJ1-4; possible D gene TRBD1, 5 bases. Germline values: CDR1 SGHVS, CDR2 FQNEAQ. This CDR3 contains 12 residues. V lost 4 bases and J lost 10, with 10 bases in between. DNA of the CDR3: TGTGCCAGCAGCTGGGCGGGGGGAAAACTGTTTTTT. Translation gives CASSWAGGKLFF.

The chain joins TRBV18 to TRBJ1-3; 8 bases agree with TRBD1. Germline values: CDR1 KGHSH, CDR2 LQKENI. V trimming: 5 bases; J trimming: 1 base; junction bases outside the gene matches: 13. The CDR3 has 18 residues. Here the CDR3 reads CASSSNRGSVVSGNTIYF. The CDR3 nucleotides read TGTGCCAGCTCATCAAACAGGGGGTCGGTGGTATCTGGAAACACCATATATTTT.

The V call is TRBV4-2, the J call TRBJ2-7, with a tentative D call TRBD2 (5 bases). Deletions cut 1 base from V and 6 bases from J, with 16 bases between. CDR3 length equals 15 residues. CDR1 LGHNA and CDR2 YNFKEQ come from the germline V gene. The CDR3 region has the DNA TGTGCCAGCAGCCAAGTAGCTAGCCCGGAGGTCGAGCAGTACTTC. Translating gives CASSQVASPEVEQYF.

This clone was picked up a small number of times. The CDR3 loop reads CASGAGGDYYEQYF. In nucleotides, the CDR3 is TGTGCCAGTGGGGCAGGGGGCGATTATTACGAGCAGTACTTC. V is TRBV6-5 and J is TRBJ2-7; 8 bases align to TRBD1. V shed 9 bases and J 4 bases; nucleotides not matched to a gene: 11. Germline loops: CDR1 MNHEY, CDR2 SVGAGI. The CDR3 runs 14 residues.

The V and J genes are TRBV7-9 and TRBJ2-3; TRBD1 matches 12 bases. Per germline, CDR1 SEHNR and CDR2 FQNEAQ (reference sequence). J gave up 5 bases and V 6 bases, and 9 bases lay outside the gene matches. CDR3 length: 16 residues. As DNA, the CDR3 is TGTGCCAGCAGTGGGGACAGGGGGCTCTTCGGAGATACGCAGTATTTT. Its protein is CASSGDRGLFGDTQYF.

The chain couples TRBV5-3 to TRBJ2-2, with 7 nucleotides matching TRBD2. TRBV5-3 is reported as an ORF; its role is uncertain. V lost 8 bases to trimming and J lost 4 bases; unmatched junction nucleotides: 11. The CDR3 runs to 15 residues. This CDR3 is CASTWREGLTGELFF. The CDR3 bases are TGTGCCAGCACCTGGAGGGAGGGCCTCACCGGGGAGCTGTTTTTT.

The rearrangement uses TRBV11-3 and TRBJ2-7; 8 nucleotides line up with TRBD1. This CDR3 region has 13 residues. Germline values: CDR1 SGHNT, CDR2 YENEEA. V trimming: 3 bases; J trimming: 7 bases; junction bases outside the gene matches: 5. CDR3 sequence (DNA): TGTGCCAGCAGCTTGGACAGGGTGTCTGAGCAGTACTTC. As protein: CASSLDRVSEQYF.

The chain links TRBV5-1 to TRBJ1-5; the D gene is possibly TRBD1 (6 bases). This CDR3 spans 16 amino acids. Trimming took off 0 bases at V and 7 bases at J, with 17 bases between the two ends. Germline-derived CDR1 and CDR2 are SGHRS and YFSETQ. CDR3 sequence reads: CASSLGTGGSLQPQHF. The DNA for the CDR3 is TGCGCCAGCAGCTTGGGGACGGGGGGCTCGTTACAGCCCCAGCATTTT.

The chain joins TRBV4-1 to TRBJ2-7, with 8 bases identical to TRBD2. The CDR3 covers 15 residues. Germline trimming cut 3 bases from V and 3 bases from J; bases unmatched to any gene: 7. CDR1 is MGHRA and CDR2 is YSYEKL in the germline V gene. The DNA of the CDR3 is TGCGCCAGCAGCCACGAGGGTAGCGGGGTCTACGAGCAGTACTTC. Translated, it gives CASSHEGSGVYEQYF.

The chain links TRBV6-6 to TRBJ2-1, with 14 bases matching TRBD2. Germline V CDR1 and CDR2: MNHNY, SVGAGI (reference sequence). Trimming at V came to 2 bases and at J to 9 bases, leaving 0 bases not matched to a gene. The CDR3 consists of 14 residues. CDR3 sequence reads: CASSYGTSGSEQFF. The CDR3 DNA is TGTGCCAGCAGTTACGGGACTAGCGGGAGTGAGCAGTTCTTC.

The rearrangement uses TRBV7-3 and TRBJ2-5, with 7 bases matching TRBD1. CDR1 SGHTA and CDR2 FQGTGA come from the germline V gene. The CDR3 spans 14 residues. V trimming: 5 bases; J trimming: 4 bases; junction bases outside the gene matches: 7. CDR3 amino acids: CASSTGTAGETQYF. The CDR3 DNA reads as TGTGCCAGCAGCACCGGGACAGCTGGAGAGACCCAGTACTTC.

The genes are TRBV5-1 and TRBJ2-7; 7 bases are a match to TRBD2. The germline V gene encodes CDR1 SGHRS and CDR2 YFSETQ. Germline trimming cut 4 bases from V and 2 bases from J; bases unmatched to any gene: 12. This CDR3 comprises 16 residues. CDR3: CASSLPLHSGPYEQYF. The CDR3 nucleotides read TGCGCCAGCAGCCTCCCACTCCATAGCGGGCCCTACGAGCAGTACTTC.

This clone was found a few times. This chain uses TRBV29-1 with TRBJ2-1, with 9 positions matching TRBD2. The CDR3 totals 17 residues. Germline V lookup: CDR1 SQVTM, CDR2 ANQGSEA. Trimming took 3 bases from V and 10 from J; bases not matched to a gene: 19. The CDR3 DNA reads TGCAGCGTTGACCCCCCTCACGGCGGGAGGGCCCCCAACGAGCAGTTCTTC. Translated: CSVDPPHGGRAPNEQFF.

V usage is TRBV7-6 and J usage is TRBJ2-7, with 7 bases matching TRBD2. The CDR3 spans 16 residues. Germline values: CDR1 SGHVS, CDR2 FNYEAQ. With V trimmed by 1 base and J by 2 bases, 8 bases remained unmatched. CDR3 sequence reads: CASSLVAAGPPYEQYF. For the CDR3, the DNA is TGTGCCAGCAGCTTAGTTGCAGCGGGGCCTCCCTACGAGCAGTACTTC.